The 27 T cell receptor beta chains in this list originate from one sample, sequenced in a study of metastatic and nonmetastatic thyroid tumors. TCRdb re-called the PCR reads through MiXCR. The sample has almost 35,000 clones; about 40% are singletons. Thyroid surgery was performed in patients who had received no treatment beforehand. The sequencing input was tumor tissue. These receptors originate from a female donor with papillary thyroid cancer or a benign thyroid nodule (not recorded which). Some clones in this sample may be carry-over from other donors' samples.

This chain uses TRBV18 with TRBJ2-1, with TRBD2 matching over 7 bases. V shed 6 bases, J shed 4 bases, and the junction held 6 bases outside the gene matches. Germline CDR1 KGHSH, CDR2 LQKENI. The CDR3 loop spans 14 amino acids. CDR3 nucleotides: TGTGCCAGCTCCCGATCTAGCGGATACAATGAGCAGTTCTTC. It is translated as CASSRSSGYNEQFF. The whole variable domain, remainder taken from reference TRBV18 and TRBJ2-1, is NAGVMQNPRHLVRRRGQEARLRCSPMKGHSHVYWYRQLPEEGLKFMVYLQKENIIDESGMPKERFSAEFPKEGPSILRIQQVVRGDSAAYFCASSRSSGYNEQFFGPGTRLTVL.

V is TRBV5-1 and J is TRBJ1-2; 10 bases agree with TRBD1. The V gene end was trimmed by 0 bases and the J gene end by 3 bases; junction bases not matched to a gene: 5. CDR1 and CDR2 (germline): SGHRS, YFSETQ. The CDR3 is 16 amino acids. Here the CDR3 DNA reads TGCGCCAGCAGCTTGGGACAGGGGGCGAGGTACTATGGCTACACCTTC. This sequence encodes CASSLGQGARYYGYTF.

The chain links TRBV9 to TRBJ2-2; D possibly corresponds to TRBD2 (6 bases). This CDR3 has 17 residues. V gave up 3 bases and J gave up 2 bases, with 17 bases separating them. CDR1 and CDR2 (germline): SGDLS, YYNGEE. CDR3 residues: CASSGPRGATNTGELFF. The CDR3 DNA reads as TGTGCCAGCAGCGGCCCCCGCGGGGCGACCAACACCGGGGAGCTGTTTTTT. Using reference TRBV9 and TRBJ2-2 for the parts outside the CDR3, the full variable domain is DSGVTQTPKHLITATGQRVTLRCSPRSGDLSVYWYQQSLDQGLQFLIQYYNGEERAKGNILERFSAQQFPDLHSELNLSSLELGDSALYFCASSGPRGATNTGELFFGEGSRLTVL.

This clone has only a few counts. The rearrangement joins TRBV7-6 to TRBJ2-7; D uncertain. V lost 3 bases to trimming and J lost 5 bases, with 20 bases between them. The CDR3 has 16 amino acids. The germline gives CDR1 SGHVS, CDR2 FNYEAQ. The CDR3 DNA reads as TGTGCCAGCAGCTTCGGCACCGACCCACGTTTGGACGAGCAGTACTTC. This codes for CASSFGTDPRLDEQYF.

The CDR3 is CASKAQAGGYTF. The CDR3 DNA sequence: TGTGCCAGTAAGGCCCAGGCGGGTGGCTACACCTTC. J is TRBJ1-2 and V is TRBV19; D is unclear. V was pared by 7 bases and J by 7 bases, with 13 bases between. This CDR3 comprises 12 residues. The V gene's germline CDR1 is LNHDA and CDR2 SQIVND (reference sequence).

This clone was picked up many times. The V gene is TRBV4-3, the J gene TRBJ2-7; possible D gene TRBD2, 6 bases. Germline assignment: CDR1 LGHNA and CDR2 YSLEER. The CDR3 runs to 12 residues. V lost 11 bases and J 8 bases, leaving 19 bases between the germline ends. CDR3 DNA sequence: TGCGCCCAACGTGGGGAGGCATTCAAGCAGTACTTC. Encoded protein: CAQRGEAFKQYF.

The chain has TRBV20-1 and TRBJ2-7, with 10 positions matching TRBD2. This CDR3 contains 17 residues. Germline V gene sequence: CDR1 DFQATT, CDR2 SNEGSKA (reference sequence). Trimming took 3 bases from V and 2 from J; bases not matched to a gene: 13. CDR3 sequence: CSASSRRFSGRPYEQYF. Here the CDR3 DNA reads TGCAGTGCTAGTTCCCGACGATTTAGCGGGAGGCCCTACGAGCAGTACTTC.

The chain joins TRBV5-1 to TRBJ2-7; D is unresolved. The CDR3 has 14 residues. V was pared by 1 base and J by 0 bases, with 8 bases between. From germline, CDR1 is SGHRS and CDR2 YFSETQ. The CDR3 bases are TGCGCCAGCAGCTTGACCATTAGCTCCTACGAGCAGTACTTC. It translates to CASSLTISSYEQYF.

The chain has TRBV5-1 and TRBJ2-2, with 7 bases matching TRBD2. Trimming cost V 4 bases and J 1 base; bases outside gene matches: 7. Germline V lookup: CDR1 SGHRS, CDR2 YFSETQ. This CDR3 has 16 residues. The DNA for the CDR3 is TGCGCCAGCAGCGAGATCCCTAGCGGGAACACCGGGGAGCTGTTTTTT. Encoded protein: CASSEIPSGNTGELFF.

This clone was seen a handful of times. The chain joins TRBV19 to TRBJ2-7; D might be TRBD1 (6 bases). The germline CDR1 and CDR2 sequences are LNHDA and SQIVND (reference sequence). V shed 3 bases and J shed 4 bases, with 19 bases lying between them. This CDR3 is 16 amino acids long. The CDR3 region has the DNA TGTGCCAGTAGTATCGGACAGCTCCTAGGGGTATACGAGCAGTACTTC. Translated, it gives CASSIGQLLGVYEQYF.

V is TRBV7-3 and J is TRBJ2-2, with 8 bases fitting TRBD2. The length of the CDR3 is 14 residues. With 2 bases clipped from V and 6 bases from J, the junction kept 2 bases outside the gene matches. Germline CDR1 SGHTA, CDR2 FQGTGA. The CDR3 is CASSLAGGAGELFF. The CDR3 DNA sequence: TGTGCCAGCAGCTTAGCGGGAGGAGCCGGGGAGCTGTTTTTT.

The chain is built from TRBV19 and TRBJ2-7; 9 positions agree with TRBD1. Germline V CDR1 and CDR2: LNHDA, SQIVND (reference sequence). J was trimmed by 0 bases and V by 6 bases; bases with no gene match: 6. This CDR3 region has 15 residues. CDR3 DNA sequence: TGTGCCAGTAGGAAACAGGGGGCAAGCTCCTACGAGCAGTACTTC. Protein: CASRKQGASSYEQYF.

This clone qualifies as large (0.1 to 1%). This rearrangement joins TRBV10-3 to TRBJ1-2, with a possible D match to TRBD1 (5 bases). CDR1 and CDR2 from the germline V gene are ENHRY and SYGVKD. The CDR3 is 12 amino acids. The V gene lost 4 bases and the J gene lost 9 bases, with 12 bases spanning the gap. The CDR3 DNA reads TGTGCCATCAGTGGGGATGGGACCCGCTACACCTTC. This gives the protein CAISGDGTRYTF.

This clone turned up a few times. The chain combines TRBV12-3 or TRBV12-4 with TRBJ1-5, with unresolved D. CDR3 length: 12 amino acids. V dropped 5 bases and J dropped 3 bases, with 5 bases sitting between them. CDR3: CASSEDNQPQHF. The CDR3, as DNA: TGTGCCAGCAGTGAGGACAATCAGCCCCAGCATTTT.

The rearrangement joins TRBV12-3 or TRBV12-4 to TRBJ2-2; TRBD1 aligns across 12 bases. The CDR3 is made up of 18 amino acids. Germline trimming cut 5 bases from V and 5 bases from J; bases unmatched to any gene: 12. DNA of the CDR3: TGTGCCAGCAGTCTGGGGACAGGGGGCTCCGGTGGAACCGGGGAGCTGTTTTTT. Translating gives CASSLGTGGSGGTGELFF.

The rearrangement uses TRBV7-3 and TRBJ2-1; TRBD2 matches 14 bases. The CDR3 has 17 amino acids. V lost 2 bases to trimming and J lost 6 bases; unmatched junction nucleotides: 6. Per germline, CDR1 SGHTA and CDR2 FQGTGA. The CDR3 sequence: CASSLSGGLAGGNEQFF. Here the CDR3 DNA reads TGTGCCAGCAGCTTATCGGGTGGACTAGCGGGAGGCAATGAGCAGTTCTTC. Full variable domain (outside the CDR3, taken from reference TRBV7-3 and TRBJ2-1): GAGVSQTPSNKVTEKGKYVELRCDPISGHTALYWYRQSLGQGPEFLIYFQGTGAADDSGLPNDRFFAVRPEGSVSTLKIQRTERGDSAVYLCASSLSGGLAGGNEQFFGPGTRLTVL.

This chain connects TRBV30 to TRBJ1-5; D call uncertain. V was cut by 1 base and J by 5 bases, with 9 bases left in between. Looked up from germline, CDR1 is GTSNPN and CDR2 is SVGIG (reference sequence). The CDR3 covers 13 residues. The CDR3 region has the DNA TGTGCCTGGAGTGGGGGAGACCATCAGCCCCAGCATTTT. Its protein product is CAWSGGDHQPQHF.

The CDR3 protein is CASSKGQVNTEAFF. CDR3 DNA: TGTGCCAGCAGCAAGGGACAGGTGAACACTGAAGCTTTCTTT. The chain carries TRBV11-2 and TRBJ1-1; 8 bases match TRBD1. CDR1 is SGHAT and CDR2 is FQNNGV in the germline V gene. V dropped 5 bases and J dropped 0; count of bases not matched to a gene: 2. The CDR3 sequence is 14 residues long.

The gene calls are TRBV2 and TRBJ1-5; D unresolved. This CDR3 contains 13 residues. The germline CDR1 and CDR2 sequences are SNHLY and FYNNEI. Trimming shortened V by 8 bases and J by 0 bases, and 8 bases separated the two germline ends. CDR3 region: CASSTDSNQPQHF. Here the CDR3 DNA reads TGTGCCAGCTCCACGGATAGCAATCAGCCCCAGCATTTT.

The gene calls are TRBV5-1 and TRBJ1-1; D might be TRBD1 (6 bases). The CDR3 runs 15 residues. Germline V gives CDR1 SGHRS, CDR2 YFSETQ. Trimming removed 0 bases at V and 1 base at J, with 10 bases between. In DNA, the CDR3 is TGCGCCAGCAGCTTGGCCGGGGGCGGGAACACTGAAGCTTTCTTT. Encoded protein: CASSLAGGGNTEAFF.

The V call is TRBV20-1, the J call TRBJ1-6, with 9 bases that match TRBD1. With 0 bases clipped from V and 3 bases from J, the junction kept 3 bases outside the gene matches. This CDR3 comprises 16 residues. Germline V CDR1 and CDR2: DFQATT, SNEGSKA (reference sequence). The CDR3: CSARDGDRVYNSPLHF. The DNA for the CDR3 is TGCAGTGCTAGAGATGGGGACAGGGTCTATAATTCACCCCTCCACTTT.

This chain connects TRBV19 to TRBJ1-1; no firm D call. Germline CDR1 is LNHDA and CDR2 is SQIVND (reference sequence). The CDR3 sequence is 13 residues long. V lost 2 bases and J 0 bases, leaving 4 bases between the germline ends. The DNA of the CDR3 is TGTGCCAGTAGTATAAACTTGAACACTGAAGCTTTCTTT. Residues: CASSINLNTEAFF.

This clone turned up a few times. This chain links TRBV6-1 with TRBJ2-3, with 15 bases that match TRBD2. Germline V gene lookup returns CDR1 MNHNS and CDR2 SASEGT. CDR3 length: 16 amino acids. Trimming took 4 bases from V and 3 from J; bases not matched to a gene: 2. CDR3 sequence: CASSVGLAGGTDTQYF. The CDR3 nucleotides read TGTGCCAGCAGTGTCGGACTAGCGGGAGGGACAGATACGCAGTATTTT.

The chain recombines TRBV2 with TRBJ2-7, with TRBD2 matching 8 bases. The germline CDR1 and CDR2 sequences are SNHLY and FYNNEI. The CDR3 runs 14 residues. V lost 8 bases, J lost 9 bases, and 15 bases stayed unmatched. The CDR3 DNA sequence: TGTGCCAGCCGGGAGGGGATGGGAAGTATCGTGCAGTACTTC. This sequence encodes CASREGMGSIVQYF.

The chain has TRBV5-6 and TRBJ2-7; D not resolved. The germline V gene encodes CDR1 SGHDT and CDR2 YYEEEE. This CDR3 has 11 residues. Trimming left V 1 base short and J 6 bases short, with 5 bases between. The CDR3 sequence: CASSLLAEQYF. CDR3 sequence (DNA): TGTGCCAGCAGCTTGCTGGCCGAGCAGTACTTC. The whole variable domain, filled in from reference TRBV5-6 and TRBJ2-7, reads DAGVTQSPTHLIKTRGQQVTLRCSPKSGHDTVSWYQQALGQGPQFIFQYYEEEERQRGNFPDRFSGHQFPNYSSELNVNALLLGDSALYLCASSLLAEQYFGPGTRLTVT.

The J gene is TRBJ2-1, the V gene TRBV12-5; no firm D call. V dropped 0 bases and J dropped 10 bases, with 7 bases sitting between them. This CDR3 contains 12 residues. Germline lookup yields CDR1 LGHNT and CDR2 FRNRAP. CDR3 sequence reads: CASGLVTGEQFF. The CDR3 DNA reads TGTGCTAGTGGTTTGGTTACCGGAGAGCAGTTCTTC.

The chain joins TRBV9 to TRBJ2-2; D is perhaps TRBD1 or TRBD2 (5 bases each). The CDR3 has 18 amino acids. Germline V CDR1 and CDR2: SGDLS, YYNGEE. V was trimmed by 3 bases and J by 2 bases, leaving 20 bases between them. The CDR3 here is CASSAPAGASRNTGELFF. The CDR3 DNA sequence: TGTGCCAGCAGCGCACCCGCCGGGGCTTCGAGAAACACCGGGGAGCTGTTTTTT. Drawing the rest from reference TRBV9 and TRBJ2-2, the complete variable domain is DSGVTQTPKHLITATGQRVTLRCSPRSGDLSVYWYQQSLDQGLQFLIQYYNGEERAKGNILERFSAQQFPDLHSELNLSSLELGDSALYFCASSAPAGASRNTGELFFGEGSRLTVL.